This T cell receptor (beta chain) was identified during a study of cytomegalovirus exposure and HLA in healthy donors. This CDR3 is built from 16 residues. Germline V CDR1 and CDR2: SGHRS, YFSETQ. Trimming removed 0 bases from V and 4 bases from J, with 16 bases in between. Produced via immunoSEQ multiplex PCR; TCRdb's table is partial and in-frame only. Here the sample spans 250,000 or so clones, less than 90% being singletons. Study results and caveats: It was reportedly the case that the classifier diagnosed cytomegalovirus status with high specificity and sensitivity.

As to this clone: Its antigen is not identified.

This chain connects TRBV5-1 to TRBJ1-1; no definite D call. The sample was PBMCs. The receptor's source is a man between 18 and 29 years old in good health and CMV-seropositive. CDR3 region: CASSLGRSGWGTEAFF. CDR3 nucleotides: TGCGCCAGCAGCTTGGGGCGGTCGGGCTGGGGCACTGAAGCTTTCTTT.